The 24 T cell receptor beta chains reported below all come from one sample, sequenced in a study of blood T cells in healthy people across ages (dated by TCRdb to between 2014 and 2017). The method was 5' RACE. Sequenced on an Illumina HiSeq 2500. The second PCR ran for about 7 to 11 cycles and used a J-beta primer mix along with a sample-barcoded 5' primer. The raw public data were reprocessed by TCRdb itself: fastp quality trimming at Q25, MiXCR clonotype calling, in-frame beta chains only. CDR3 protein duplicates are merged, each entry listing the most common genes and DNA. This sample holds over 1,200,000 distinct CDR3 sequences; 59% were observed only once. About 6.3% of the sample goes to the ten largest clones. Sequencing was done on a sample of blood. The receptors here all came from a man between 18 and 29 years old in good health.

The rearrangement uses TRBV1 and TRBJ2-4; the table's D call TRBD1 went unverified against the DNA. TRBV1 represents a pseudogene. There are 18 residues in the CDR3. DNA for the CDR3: TGCACCAGCAGCCAAAGGGGGCTGGGCCCCTGGGGCAAAAACATTCAGTACTTC. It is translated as CTSSQRGLGPWGKNIQYF.

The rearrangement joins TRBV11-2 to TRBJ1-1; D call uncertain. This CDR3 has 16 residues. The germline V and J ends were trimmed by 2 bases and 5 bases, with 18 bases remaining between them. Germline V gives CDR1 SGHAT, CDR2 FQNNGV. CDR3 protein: CASSLLLGGYSTEAFF. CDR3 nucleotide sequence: TGTGCCAGCAGCTTATTGCTAGGCGGGTATAGTACTGAAGCTTTCTTT.

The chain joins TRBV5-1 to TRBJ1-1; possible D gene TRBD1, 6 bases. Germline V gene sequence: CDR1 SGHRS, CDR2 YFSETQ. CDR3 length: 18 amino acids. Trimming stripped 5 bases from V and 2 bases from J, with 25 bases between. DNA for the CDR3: TGCGCCAGCAGTCCCGAGATGGGAACAGGGCTCTTAAACACTGAAGCTTTCTTT. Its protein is CASSPEMGTGLLNTEAFF. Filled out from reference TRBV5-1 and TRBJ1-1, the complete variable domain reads KAGVTQTPRYLIKTRGQQVTLSCSPISGHRSVSWYQQTPGQGLQFLFEYFSETQRNKGNFPGRFSGRQFSNSRSEMNVSTLELGDSALYLCASSPEMGTGLLNTEAFFGQGTRLTVV.

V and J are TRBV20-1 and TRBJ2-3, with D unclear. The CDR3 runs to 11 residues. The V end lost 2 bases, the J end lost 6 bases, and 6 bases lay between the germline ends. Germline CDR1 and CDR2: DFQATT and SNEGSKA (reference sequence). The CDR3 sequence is CSARSGDTQYF. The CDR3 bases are TGCAGTGCTAGATCTGGGGATACGCAGTATTTT.

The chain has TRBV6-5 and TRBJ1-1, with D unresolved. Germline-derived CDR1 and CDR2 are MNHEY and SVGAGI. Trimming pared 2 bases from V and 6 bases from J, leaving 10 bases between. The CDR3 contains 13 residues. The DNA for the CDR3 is TGTGCCAGCAGTTACGCGGATTACTCTGAAGCTTTCTTT. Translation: CASSYADYSEAFF.

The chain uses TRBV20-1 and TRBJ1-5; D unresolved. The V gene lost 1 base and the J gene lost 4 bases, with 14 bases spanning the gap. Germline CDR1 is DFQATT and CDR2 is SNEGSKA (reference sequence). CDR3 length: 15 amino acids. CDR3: CSARATRLGNQPQHF. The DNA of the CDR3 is TGCAGTGCTAGAGCGACCCGGTTGGGGAATCAGCCCCAGCATTTT.

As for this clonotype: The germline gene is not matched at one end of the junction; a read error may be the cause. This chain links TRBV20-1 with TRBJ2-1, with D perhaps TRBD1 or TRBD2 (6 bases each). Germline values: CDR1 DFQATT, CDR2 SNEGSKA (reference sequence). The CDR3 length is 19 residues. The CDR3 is CSARPGPKGGLGSYNEQFF. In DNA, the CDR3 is TGCAGCGCTAGACCGGGACCAAAAGGGGGGTTGGGCTCCTACAATGAGCAGTTCTTC.

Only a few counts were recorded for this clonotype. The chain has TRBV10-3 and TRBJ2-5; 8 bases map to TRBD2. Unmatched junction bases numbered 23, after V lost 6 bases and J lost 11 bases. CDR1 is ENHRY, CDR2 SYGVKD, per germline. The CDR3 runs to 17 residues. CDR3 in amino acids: CAISPRGAGVSQERQYF. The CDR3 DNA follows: TGTGCCATCAGCCCCCGGGGAGCGGGAGTGTCGCAGGAAAGGCAGTACTTC.

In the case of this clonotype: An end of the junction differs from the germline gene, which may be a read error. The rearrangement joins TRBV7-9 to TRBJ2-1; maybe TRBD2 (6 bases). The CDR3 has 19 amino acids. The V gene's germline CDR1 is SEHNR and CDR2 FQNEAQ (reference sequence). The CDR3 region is CASSLAFTRAGRTHNEQFF. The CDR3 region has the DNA TGTGCTAGCAGCTTAGCGTTCACTCGGGCGGGGAGAACACACAATGAGCAGTTCTTC.

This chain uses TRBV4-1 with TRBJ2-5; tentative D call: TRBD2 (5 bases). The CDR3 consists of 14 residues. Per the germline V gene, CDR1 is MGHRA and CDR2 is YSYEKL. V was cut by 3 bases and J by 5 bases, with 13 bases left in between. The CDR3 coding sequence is TGCGCCAGCAGCCACGTGGCAGGCGGGGAGACCCAGTACTTC. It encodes CASSHVAGGETQYF.

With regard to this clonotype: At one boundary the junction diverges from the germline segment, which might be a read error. The CDR3 DNA follows: TGTGCTAGCAGTAACGTCGCCGAGACCCAGTACTTC. The encoded protein is CASSNVAETQYF. V is TRBV7-7 and J is TRBJ2-5, with D unclear. This CDR3 is 12 amino acids long. Germline CDR1 reads SSHAT; CDR2 reads FNYEAQ (reference sequence).

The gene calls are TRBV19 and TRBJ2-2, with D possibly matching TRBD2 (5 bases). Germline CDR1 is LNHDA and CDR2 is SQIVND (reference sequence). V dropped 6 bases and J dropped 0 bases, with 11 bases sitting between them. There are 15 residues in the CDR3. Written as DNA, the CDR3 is TGTGCCAGTAGGCGTGACGGGGCGAACACCGGGGAGCTGTTTTTT. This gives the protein CASRRDGANTGELFF.

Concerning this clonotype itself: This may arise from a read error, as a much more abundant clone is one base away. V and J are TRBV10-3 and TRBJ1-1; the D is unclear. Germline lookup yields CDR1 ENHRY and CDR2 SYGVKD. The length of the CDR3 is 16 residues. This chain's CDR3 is CVISEPQLAPNTEAFF. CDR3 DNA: TGTGTCATCAGTGAACCGCAGCTGGCCCCGAACACTGAAGCTTTCTTT.

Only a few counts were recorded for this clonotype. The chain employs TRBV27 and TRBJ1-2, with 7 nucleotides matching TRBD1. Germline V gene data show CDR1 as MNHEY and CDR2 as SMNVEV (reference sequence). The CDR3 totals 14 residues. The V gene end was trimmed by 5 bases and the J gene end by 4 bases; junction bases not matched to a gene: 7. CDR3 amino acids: CASSTRDSLYGYTF. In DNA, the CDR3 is TGTGCCAGCAGTACGCGGGACAGCCTCTATGGCTACACCTTC.

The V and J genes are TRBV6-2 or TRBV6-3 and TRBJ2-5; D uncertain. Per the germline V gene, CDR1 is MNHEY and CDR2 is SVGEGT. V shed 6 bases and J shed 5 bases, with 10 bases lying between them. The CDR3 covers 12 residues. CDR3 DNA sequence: TGTGCCAGCAGCAACCCAAGGGAGACCCAGTACTTC. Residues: CASSNPRETQYF.

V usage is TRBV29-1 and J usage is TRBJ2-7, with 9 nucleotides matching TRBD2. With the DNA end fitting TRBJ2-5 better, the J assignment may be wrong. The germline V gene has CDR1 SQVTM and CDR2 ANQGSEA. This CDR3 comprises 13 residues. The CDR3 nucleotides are TGCAGCGTTGGGGGACTAGCTACGGAGACCCAGTACTTC. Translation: CSVGGLATETQYF.

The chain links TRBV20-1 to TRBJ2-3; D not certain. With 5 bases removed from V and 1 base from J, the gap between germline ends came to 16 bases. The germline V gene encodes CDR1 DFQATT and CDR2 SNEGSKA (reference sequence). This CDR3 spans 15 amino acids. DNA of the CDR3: TGCAGTGCTTCGGATCCGGGCCGAGGCACAGATACGCAGTATTTT. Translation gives CSASDPGRGTDTQYF.

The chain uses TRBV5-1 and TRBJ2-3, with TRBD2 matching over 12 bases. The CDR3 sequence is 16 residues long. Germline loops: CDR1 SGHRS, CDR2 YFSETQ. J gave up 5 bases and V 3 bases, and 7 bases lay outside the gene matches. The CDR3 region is CASSSVLGLAGDTQYF. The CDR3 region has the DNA TGCGCCAGCAGCTCGGTCTTGGGACTAGCGGGAGATACGCAGTATTTT.

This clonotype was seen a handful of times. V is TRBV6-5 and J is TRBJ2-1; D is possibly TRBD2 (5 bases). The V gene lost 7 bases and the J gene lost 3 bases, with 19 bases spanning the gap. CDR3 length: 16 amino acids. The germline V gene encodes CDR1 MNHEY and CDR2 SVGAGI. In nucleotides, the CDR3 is TGTGCCAGCAAAAGAAAACCCTCGGGAAACTACAATGAGCAGTTCTTC. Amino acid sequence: CASKRKPSGNYNEQFF.

CDR3 in DNA: TGTGCCAGCAGTTTTGGGGGAGTGTGGGCCCATGGCTACACCTTC. It specifies CASSFGGVWAHGYTF. The chain couples TRBV12-3 or TRBV12-4 to TRBJ1-2, with D possibly matching TRBD1 (5 bases). The ends were cut back, 3 bases at V and 6 bases at J, with 17 bases in the middle. This CDR3 has 15 amino acids.

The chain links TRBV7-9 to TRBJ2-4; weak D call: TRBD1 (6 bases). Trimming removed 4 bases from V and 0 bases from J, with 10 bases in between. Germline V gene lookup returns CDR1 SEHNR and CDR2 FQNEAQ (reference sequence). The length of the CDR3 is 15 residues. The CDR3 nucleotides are TGTGCCAGCAGCTCAATAGGGGGAGCCAAAAACATTCAGTACTTC. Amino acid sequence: CASSSIGGAKNIQYF.

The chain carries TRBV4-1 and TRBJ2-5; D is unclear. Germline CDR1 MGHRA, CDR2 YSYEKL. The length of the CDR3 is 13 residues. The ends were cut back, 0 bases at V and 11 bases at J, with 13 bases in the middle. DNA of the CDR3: TGCGCCAGCAGCCAAGAGGGGAATCCGGAGCAGTACTTC. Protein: CASSQEGNPEQYF.

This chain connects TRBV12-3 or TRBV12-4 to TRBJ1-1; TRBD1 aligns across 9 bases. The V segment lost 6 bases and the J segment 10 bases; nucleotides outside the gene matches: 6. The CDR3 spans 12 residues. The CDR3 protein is CASSTGGGAAFF. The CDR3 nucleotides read TGTGCCAGCAGCACAGGGGGCGGCGCAGCTTTCTTT.

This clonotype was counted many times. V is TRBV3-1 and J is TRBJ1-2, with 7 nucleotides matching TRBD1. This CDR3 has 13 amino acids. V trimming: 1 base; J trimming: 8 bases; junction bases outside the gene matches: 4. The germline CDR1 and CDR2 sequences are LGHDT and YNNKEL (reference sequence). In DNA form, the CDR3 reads TGTGCCAGCAGCCAAGGTACAGGGGCCGGCTACACCTTC. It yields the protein CASSQGTGAGYTF.